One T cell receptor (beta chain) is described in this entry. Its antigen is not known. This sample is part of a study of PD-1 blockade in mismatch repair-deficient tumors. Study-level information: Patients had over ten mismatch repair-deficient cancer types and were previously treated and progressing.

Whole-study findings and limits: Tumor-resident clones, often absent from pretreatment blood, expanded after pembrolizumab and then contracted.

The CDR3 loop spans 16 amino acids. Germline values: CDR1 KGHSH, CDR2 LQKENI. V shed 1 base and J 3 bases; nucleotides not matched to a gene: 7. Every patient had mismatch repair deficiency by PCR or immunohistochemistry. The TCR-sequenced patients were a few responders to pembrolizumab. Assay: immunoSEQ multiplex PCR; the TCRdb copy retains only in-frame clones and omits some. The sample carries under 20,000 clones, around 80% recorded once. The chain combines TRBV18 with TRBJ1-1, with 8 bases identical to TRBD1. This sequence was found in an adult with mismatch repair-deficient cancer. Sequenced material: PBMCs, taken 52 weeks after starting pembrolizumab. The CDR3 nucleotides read TGTGCCAGCTCACCACGAGGACAGGGTAAGGACACTGAAGCTTTCTTT. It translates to CASSPRGQGKDTEAFF.